This T cell receptor (beta chain) originates from a study of cytomegalovirus exposure and HLA in healthy donors. As for the study in general: Around 200 million T cells yielded 100 million to 130 million unique TCR beta sequences, as an earlier analysis found. The study's early data release held 80 million to 95 million unique TCRs from HLA-typed donors. General study results and limits: TCR beta chains numbering 150 to 200 were designated cytomegalovirus-associated.

Researchers ran the PCR with 60 Vbeta and 13 Jbeta primers. Measured with immunoSEQ multiplex PCR; TCRdb has only the in-frame clones, and not every one. In the table there are around 100,000 clones, 50% to 70% of which are singletons. The CDR3 is made up of 15 amino acids. The V gene's germline CDR1 is LNHDA and CDR2 SQIVND (reference sequence). The J segment lost 3 bases and the V segment lost 10 bases, leaving 15 bases of the junction unmatched. Regarding this clone: Its antigen is as yet unknown.

Material for sequencing was PBMCs. The clonotype comes from a human donor in good health. The chain has TRBV19 and TRBJ2-7; the match to TRBD2 covers 7 bases. CDR3 region: CATQSPREVVYEQYF. In nucleotides, the CDR3 is TGTGCCACCCAATCCCCCCGGGAGGTTGTCTACGAGCAGTACTTC.